These 7 T cell receptor beta chains share one sample of origin, sequenced in a study of blood T cell repertoires in COVID-19. Using immunoSEQ multiplex PCR, the repertoire was profiled, and TCRdb retains in-frame clones only, with some absent. In the table there are around 150,000 clones, around 81% of which are singletons. The specimen was peripheral blood. All receptors come from a woman aged 55-70 years with acute or convalescent COVID-19.

V and J are TRBV2 and TRBJ1-1; maybe TRBD1 (6 bases). Per the germline V gene, CDR1 is SNHLY and CDR2 is FYNNEI. The V gene lost 1 base and the J gene lost 8 bases, with 17 bases spanning the gap. This CDR3 has 15 amino acids. The CDR3 loop reads CASSEGGGAGFEAFF. DNA for the CDR3: TGTGCCAGCAGTGAAGGGGGGGGCGCGGGCTTCGAAGCTTTCTTT.

The gene calls are TRBV2 and TRBJ1-6; D is undetermined. V lost 7 bases to trimming and J lost 7 bases, with 14 bases between them. From germline, CDR1 is SNHLY and CDR2 FYNNEI. This CDR3 comprises 14 residues. CDR3: CASTTGSPNSPLHF. The CDR3 region has the DNA TGTGCCAGCACGACCGGGAGTCCGAATTCACCCCTCCACTTT.

The gene calls are TRBV30 and TRBJ1-1, with 7 positions matching TRBD1. Germline-derived CDR1 and CDR2 are GTSNPN and SVGIG (reference sequence). After removal of 2 bases from V and 3 bases from J, the junction contained 12 bases not matched to a gene. The CDR3 totals 16 residues. The CDR3: CAWSTGVGGSYTEAFF. The CDR3 DNA is TGTGCCTGGAGTACAGGGGTTGGGGGTTCGTACACTGAAGCTTTCTTT.

The CDR3 region has the DNA TGTGCCAGTAGCCGGGACAGGGGGCGGCAGTTCTTC. It is translated as CASSRDRGRQFF. This chain connects TRBV19 to TRBJ2-1; 12 bases line up with TRBD1. Germline V CDR1 and CDR2: LNHDA, SQIVND (reference sequence). The CDR3 has 12 residues. J was trimmed by 12 bases and V by 6 bases; bases with no gene match: 3.

V and J are TRBV5-1 and TRBJ1-1; a weak D match, TRBD1 (6 bases). Trimming stripped 7 bases from V and 2 bases from J, with 9 bases between. The germline V gene encodes CDR1 SGHRS and CDR2 YFSETQ. The length of the CDR3 is 12 residues. The CDR3 nucleotides read TGCGCCAGCGGGGGCCAAAACACTGAAGCTTTCTTT. Translating gives CASGGQNTEAFF.

This clone was seen more than once but under ten times. The V gene is TRBV24-1, the J gene TRBJ1-2; 7 nucleotides align to TRBD1. The V segment lost 3 bases and the J segment 5 bases; nucleotides outside the gene matches: 5. The CDR3 totals 14 residues. Germline lookup yields CDR1 KGHDR and CDR2 SFDVKD. The CDR3 is CATSDPGTAYGYTF. CDR3 coding DNA: TGTGCCACCAGTGATCCGGGGACAGCTTATGGCTACACCTTC.

The chain joins TRBV10-2 to TRBJ2-1, with TRBD2 matching 13 bases. V lost 11 bases and J lost 1; bases outside the gene matches: 14. CDR1 is WSHSY, CDR2 SAAADI, per germline. The CDR3 consists of 18 residues. The CDR3 DNA reads as TGCGCCTGCGGGCGTGGGACTAGCGGGATTTTTTCCTACAATGAGCAGTTCTTC. It translates to CACGRGTSGIFSYNEQFF.